The 24 T cell receptor beta chains below come from one sample, sequenced in a study of cytomegalovirus exposure and HLA in healthy donors. Data came from immunoSEQ multiplex PCR; TCRdb stores just in-frame clones and leaves some out. The table has some 260,000 clones, 90% seen once. What was sequenced was PBMCs. The receptors derive from a woman in her 30s in good health and CMV-seronegative.

This clone has just a few counts. The V and J genes are TRBV7-3 and TRBJ2-2; 14 positions match TRBD2. V lost 5 bases to trimming and J lost 7 bases; unmatched junction nucleotides: 6. Germline CDR1 SGHTA, CDR2 FQGTGA. This CDR3 has 16 residues. CDR3 coding DNA: TGTGCCAGCAGCCCGGGACTAGCGGGAGTTGGCGGGGAGCTGTTTTTT. This encodes CASSPGLAGVGGELFF.

This chain links TRBV6-1 with TRBJ2-3; D perhaps matches TRBD2 (6 bases). Between the trimmed V and J ends, which lost 3 bases and 2 bases, there was a span of 12 bases. Germline V gives CDR1 MNHNS, CDR2 SASEGT. The CDR3 contains 15 residues. CDR3 DNA sequence: TGTGCCAGCAGTGAGGAGGGCTCCTACACAGATACGCAGTATTTT. It specifies CASSEEGSYTDTQYF.

This chain joins TRBV5-6 and TRBJ1-3; unclear D gene. The CDR3 covers 14 residues. Germline assignment: CDR1 SGHDT and CDR2 YYEEEE. V was trimmed by 4 bases and J by 3 bases, leaving 11 bases between them. The CDR3 bases are TGTGCCAGCAGCGGTACAGACCTTGGAAACACCATATATTTT. Translated, it gives CASSGTDLGNTIYF. Drawing the rest from reference TRBV5-6 and TRBJ1-3, the complete variable domain is DAGVTQSPTHLIKTRGQQVTLRCSPKSGHDTVSWYQQALGQGPQFIFQYYEEEERQRGNFPDRFSGHQFPNYSSELNVNALLLGDSALYLCASSGTDLGNTIYFGEGSWLTVV.

The chain has TRBV5-4 and TRBJ2-7; 7 nucleotides agree with TRBD1. V shed 0 bases, J shed 3 bases, and the junction held 3 bases outside the gene matches. CDR1 and CDR2 from the germline V gene are SGHNT and YYREEE (reference sequence). The CDR3 is made up of 14 amino acids. This CDR3 reads CASSLDRGLYEQYF. The CDR3 bases are TGTGCCAGCAGCTTGGACAGGGGCCTCTACGAGCAGTACTTC.

V is TRBV5-1 and J is TRBJ2-5; D might be TRBD2 (6 bases). V was clipped by 5 bases and J by 3 bases, with 14 bases between them. CDR3 length: 14 amino acids. Germline V gene sequence: CDR1 SGHRS, CDR2 YFSETQ. In DNA form, the CDR3 reads TGCGCCAGCAGGGCGGGGACCAGGGAAGAGACCCAGTACTTC. Translation: CASRAGTREETQYF.

The chain carries TRBV29-1 and TRBJ1-4; 10 bases fit TRBD1. Germline CDR1 is SQVTM and CDR2 is ANQGSEA. The ends lost 6 bases at V and 3 bases at J; junction bases unmatched: 4. The CDR3 has 14 amino acids. The CDR3 DNA follows: TGCAGCGTCCGGGACAGGGGTGCTAATGAAAAACTGTTTTTT. Amino acids: CSVRDRGANEKLFF.

This clone was seen just once. The CDR3 sequence: CASSFRGKRYNEQFF. The CDR3 region has the DNA TGTGCCAGCAGTTTCCGGGGGAAGAGGTACAATGAGCAGTTCTTC. The gene calls are TRBV28 and TRBJ2-1; D is possibly TRBD2 (6 bases). This CDR3 is built from 15 residues. CDR1 and CDR2 (germline): MDHEN, SYDVKM. With 3 bases removed from V and 4 bases from J, the gap between germline ends came to 13 bases.

CDR3 DNA sequence: TGTGCCAGCAGTTTTCGGGGGGCCGCTGGGTATGGCTACACCTTC. Protein: CASSFRGAAGYGYTF. This chain joins TRBV28 and TRBJ1-2, with D possibly matching TRBD1 (6 bases). The germline V gene has CDR1 MDHEN and CDR2 SYDVKM. The CDR3 has 15 residues. Trimming stripped 3 bases from V and 5 bases from J, with 16 bases between.

The gene calls are TRBV7-3 and TRBJ2-7; 12 positions match TRBD2. The CDR3 covers 21 residues. The germline gives CDR1 SGHTA, CDR2 FQGTGA. The junction had 18 bases not matched to a gene; V was cut back by 1 base and J by 2 bases. DNA for the CDR3: TGTGCCAGCAGCTTAAGTTTGCTAGCGGGAGGGCCGGTTTTAAGTCCCTACGAGCAGTACTTC. Translating gives CASSLSLLAGGPVLSPYEQYF.

The chain links TRBV6-4 to TRBJ1-1; possibly TRBD1 for D (5 bases). Deletions cut 6 bases from V and 4 bases from J, with 12 bases between. From germline, CDR1 is MRHNA and CDR2 SNTAGT. CDR3 length: 13 residues. The CDR3 is CASSREFGTEAFF. The CDR3 region has the DNA TGTGCCAGCAGCAGGGAGTTCGGCACTGAAGCTTTCTTT.

The chain couples TRBV18 to TRBJ2-3, with D possibly matching TRBD1 (6 bases). V lost 2 bases and J 3 bases, leaving 9 bases between the germline ends. Germline CDR1 reads KGHSH; CDR2 reads LQKENI. The CDR3 totals 14 residues. CDR3 amino acids: CASSPSGATDTQYF. CDR3 in DNA: TGTGCCAGCTCACCATCAGGGGCAACAGATACGCAGTATTTT.

The gene calls are TRBV7-9 and TRBJ2-7; D remains ambiguous. V was trimmed by 5 bases and J by 3 bases, leaving 5 bases between them. Germline CDR1 and CDR2: SEHNR and FQNEAQ (reference sequence). This CDR3 contains 11 residues. The CDR3 sequence: CASSTYYEQYF. The CDR3 DNA reads TGTGCCAGCAGCACGTACTACGAGCAGTACTTC.

The V call is TRBV4-2, the J call TRBJ2-7, with 14 nucleotides matching TRBD2. V trimming: 3 bases; J trimming: 3 bases; junction bases outside the gene matches: 4. The CDR3 sequence is 16 residues long. Germline V lookup: CDR1 LGHNA, CDR2 YNFKEQ. CDR3 sequence: CASSHAGTSGSYEQYF. CDR3 DNA sequence: TGTGCCAGCAGCCACGCCGGGACTAGCGGGAGCTACGAGCAGTACTTC.

This sequence joins TRBV6-5 and TRBJ2-1; 7 nucleotides align to TRBD1. CDR3 length: 14 amino acids. After removal of 2 bases from V and 10 bases from J, the junction contained 8 bases not matched to a gene. In germline, CDR1 is MNHEY, CDR2 SVGAGI. The CDR3 region has the DNA TGTGCCAGCAGTTACCTTGGGACAGTCGGCGAGCAGTTCTTC. This translates into CASSYLGTVGEQFF.

The rearrangement joins TRBV28 to TRBJ2-5; TRBD1 matches 11 bases. The CDR3 runs 16 residues. The junction had 10 bases not matched to a gene; V was cut back by 5 bases and J by 5 bases. Per the germline V gene, CDR1 is MDHEN and CDR2 is SYDVKM. This chain's CDR3 is CASSQPGQGGSETQYF. DNA for the CDR3: TGTGCCAGCAGTCAACCGGGACAGGGGGGGTCGGAGACCCAGTACTTC.

To note about this clone: Other nucleotide sequences from this sample produce the same CDR3. This chain connects TRBV27 to TRBJ2-7, with 7 bases that match TRBD2. In germline, CDR1 is MNHEY, CDR2 SMNVEV (reference sequence). V dropped 1 base and J dropped 7; count of bases not matched to a gene: 1. This CDR3 comprises 12 residues. CDR3 protein: CASSLWGGEQYF. CDR3 DNA: TGTGCCAGCAGTTTATGGGGGGGGGAGCAGTACTTC.

The chain links TRBV5-1 to TRBJ2-1; possibly TRBD1 for D (6 bases). Germline loops: CDR1 SGHRS, CDR2 YFSETQ. The CDR3 spans 15 residues. V lost 1 base, J lost 4 bases, and 12 bases lay in between. CDR3 protein: CASSLLAGEYNEQFF. CDR3 nucleotides: TGCGCCAGCAGCTTGCTGGCAGGGGAATACAATGAGCAGTTCTTC.

The rearrangement links TRBV5-8 to TRBJ2-7; D may be TRBD2 (5 bases). The V and J ends lost 1 base and 2 bases respectively, with 10 bases between them. The germline gives CDR1 SGHTS, CDR2 YDEGEE. This CDR3 has 14 residues. CDR3 nucleotides: TGTGCCAGCAGCTTGCAGAGCGGCCCCTACGAGCAGTACTTC. This gives the protein CASSLQSGPYEQYF.

CDR3 in amino acids: CASSLGGGSSTDTQYF. In DNA form, the CDR3 reads TGTGCCAGCAGCTTAGGGGGTGGCAGTAGCACAGATACGCAGTATTTT. The rearrangement links TRBV7-9 to TRBJ2-3; D is ambiguous. The CDR3 is 16 residues long. The ends were cut back, 1 base at V and 0 bases at J, with 11 bases in the middle. Germline V gene sequence: CDR1 SEHNR, CDR2 FQNEAQ (reference sequence).

The rearrangement uses TRBV13 and TRBJ2-7; D unclear. Germline values: CDR1 PRHDT, CDR2 FYEKMQ (reference sequence). CDR3 length: 13 residues. V was clipped by 0 bases and J by 0 bases, with 3 bases between them. The CDR3 sequence: CASSLGTSYEQYF. CDR3 DNA sequence: TGTGCCAGCAGCTTAGGGACCTCCTACGAGCAGTACTTC.

This rearrangement joins TRBV21-1 to TRBJ1-5. TRBV21-1 has pseudogene status. The length of the CDR3 is 18 residues. The CDR3 region is CASSKEVGEVGRNQPQHF. Here the CDR3 DNA reads TGTGCCAGCAGCAAAGAGGTTGGGGAGGTGGGACGCAATCAGCCCCAGCATTTT.

This CDR3 is CASSLVLDRNTEAFF. CDR3 coding DNA: TGCGCCAGCAGCTTGGTGCTCGACAGAAACACTGAAGCTTTCTTT. V and J are TRBV5-1 and TRBJ1-1; tentatively, D is TRBD1 (5 bases). The CDR3 has 15 amino acids. Germline CDR1 and CDR2: SGHRS and YFSETQ. Trimming took off 0 bases at V and 2 bases at J, with 11 bases between the two ends. Full variable domain (outside the CDR3, taken from reference TRBV5-1 and TRBJ1-1): KAGVTQTPRYLIKTRGQQVTLSCSPISGHRSVSWYQQTPGQGLQFLFEYFSETQRNKGNFPGRFSGRQFSNSRSEMNVSTLELGDSALYLCASSLVLDRNTEAFFGQGTRLTVV.

The V gene is TRBV2, the J gene TRBJ2-7; 7 bases fit TRBD2. The CDR3 has 13 amino acids. Germline-derived CDR1 and CDR2 are SNHLY and FYNNEI. The V and J ends lost 6 bases and 2 bases, in that order; junction bases with no gene match: 4. The chain's CDR3 is CASRGGATYEQYF. The CDR3, as DNA: TGTGCCAGCAGGGGAGGGGCAACCTACGAGCAGTACTTC. The entire variable domain, with the rest obtained from reference TRBV2 and TRBJ2-7, is as follows: EPEVTQTPSHQVTQMGQEVILRCVPISNHLYFYWYRQILGQKVEFLVSFYNNEISEKSEIFDDQFSVERPDGSNFTLKIRSTKLEDSAMYFCASRGGATYEQYFGPGTRLTVT.

CDR3 sequence reads: CASLKSRLLGTDTQYF. The DNA of the CDR3 is TGTGCCAGCCTAAAAAGCCGACTATTGGGCACAGATACGCAGTATTTT. V is TRBV7-8 and J is TRBJ2-3; D may be TRBD2 (5 bases). Trimming removed 8 bases from V and 1 base from J, with 19 bases in between. The CDR3 extends over 16 amino acids. Germline CDR1 is SGHVS and CDR2 is FQNEAQ.